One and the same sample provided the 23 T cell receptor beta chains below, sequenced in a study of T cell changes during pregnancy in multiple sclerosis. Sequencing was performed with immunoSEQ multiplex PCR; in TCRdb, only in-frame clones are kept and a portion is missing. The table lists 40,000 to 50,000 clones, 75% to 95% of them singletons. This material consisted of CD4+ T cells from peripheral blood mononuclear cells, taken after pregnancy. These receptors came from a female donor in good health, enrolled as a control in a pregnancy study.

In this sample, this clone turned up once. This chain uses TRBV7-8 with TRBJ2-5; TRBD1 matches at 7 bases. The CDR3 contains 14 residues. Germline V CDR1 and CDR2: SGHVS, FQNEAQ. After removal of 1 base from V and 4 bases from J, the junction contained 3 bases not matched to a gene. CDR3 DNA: TGTGCCAGCAGCTTAGTACAGGGGCTAGAGACCCAGTACTTC. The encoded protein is CASSLVQGLETQYF.

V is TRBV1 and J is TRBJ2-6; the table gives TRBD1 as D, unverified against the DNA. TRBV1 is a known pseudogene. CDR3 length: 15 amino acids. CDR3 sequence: CTSSCAQSRANVLTF. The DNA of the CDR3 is TGCACCAGCAGCTGTGCACAAAGTCGGGCCAACGTCCTGACTTTC.

CDR3: CASTLQGFTEAFF. CDR3 sequence (DNA): TGTGCCAGCACCCTACAGGGGTTCACTGAAGCTTTCTTT. The chain recombines TRBV6-1 with TRBJ1-1; TRBD1 agrees at 7 bases. The CDR3 has 13 residues. Germline V gene lookup returns CDR1 MNHNS and CDR2 SASEGT. J was trimmed by 4 bases and V by 7 bases; bases with no gene match: 6.

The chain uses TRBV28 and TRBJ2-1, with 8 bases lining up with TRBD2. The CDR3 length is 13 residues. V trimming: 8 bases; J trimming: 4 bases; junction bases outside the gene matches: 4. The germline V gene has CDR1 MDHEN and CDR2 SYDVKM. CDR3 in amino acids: CASGGTRYNEQFF. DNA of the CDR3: TGTGCCAGCGGCGGGACTAGGTACAATGAGCAGTTCTTC.

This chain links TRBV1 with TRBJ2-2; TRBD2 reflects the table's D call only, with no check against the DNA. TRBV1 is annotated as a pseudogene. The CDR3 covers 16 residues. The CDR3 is CTSSQELTSNTGELFF. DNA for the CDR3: TGCACCAGCAGCCAAGAATTGACTAGTAACACCGGGGAGCTGTTTTTT.

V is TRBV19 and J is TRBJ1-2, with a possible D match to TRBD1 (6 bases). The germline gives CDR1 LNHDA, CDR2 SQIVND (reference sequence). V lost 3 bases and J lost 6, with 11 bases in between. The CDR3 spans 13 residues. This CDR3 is CASSMMGANGYTF. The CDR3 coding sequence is TGTGCCAGTAGTATGATGGGGGCGAATGGCTACACCTTC.

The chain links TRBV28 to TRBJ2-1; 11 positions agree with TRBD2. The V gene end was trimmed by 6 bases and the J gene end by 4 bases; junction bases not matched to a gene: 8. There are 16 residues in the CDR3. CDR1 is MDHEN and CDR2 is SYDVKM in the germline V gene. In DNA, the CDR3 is TGTGCCAGCAGGTCTAGCGGGAGGTGGGGTTACAATGAGCAGTTCTTC. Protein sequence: CASRSSGRWGYNEQFF.

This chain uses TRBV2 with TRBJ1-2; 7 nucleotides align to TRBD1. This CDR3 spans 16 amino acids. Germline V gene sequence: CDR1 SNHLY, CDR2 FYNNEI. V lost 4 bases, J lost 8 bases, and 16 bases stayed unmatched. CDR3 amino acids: CASSVHRGTVTKGYTF. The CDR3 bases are TGTGCCAGCAGTGTGCATAGGGGGACAGTGACGAAGGGCTACACCTTC.

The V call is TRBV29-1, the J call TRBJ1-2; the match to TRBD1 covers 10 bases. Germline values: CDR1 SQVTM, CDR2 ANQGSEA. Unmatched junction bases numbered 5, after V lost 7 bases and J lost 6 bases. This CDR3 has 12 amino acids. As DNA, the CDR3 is TGCAGCGCCTCCGGGACAGGGGATGGCTACACCTTC. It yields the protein CSASGTGDGYTF.

The CDR3 reads CASSVRLLHDEQFF. The CDR3 nucleotides read TGTGCCAGCAGCGTAAGATTACTCCACGATGAGCAGTTCTTC. The chain employs TRBV9 and TRBJ2-1; no definite D call. This CDR3 comprises 14 residues. V was clipped by 1 base and J by 8 bases, with 13 bases between them. CDR1 is SGDLS, CDR2 YYNGEE, per germline.

In DNA, the CDR3 is TGTGCCAGTACCCGGACTGGGGATAATTCACCCCTCCACTTT. Protein sequence: CASTRTGDNSPLHF. The chain carries TRBV19 and TRBJ1-6; D is undetermined. CDR3 size: 14 residues. V gave up 7 bases and J gave up 5 bases, with 12 bases separating them. Germline CDR1 is LNHDA and CDR2 is SQIVND (reference sequence).

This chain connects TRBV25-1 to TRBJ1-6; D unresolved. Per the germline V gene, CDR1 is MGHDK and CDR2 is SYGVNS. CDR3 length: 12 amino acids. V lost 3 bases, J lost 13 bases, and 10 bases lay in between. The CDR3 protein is CASSEGGLPLHF. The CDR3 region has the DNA TGTGCCAGCAGTGAGGGCGGACTGCCCCTCCACTTT. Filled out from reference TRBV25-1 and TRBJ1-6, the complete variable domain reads EADIYQTPRYLVIGTGKKITLECSQTMGHDKMYWYQQDPGMELHLIHYSYGVNSTEKGDLSSESTVSRIRTEHFPLTLESARPSHTSQYLCASSEGGLPLHFGNGTRLTVT.

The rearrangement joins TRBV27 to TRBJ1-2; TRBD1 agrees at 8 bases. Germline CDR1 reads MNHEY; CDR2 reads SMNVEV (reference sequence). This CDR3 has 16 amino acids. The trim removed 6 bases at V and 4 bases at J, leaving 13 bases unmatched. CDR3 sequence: CASRTGTGLNRYGYTF. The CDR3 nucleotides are TGTGCCAGCAGGACCGGGACAGGCCTTAATCGCTATGGCTACACCTTC.

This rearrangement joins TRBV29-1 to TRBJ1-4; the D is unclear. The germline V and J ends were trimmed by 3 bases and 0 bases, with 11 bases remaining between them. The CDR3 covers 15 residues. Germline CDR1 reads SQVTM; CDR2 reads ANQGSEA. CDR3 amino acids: CSVEEGSTTNEKLFF. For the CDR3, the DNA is TGCAGCGTTGAGGAAGGGAGTACAACTAATGAAAAACTGTTTTTT. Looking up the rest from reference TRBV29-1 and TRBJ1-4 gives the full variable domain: SAVISQKPSRDICQRGTSLTIQCQVDSQVTMMFWYRQQPGQSLTLIATANQGSEATYESGFVIDKFPISRPNLTFSTLTVSNMSPEDSSIYLCSVEEGSTTNEKLFFGSGTQLSVL.

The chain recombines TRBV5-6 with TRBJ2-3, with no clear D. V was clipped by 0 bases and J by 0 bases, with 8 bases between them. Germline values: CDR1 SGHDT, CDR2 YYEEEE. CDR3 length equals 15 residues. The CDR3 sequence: CASSLASPSTDTQYF. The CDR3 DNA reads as TGTGCCAGCAGCTTGGCGAGCCCGAGCACAGATACGCAGTATTTT.

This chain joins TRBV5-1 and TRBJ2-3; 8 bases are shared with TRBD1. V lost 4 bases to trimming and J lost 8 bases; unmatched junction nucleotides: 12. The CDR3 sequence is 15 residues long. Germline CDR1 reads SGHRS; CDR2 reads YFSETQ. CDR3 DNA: TGCGCCAGCAGCGCCAGGACAGGGCTGTTGAGTACGCAGTATTTT. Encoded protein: CASSARTGLLSTQYF.

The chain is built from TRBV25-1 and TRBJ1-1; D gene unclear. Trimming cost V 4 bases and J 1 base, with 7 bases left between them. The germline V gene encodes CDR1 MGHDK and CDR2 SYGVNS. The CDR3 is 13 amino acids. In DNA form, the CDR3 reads TGTGCCAGCAGTGGGTGGCAGAACACTGAAGCTTTCTTT. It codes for CASSGWQNTEAFF. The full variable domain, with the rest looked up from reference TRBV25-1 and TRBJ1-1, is EADIYQTPRYLVIGTGKKITLECSQTMGHDKMYWYQQDPGMELHLIHYSYGVNSTEKGDLSSESTVSRIRTEHFPLTLESARPSHTSQYLCASSGWQNTEAFFGQGTRLTVV.

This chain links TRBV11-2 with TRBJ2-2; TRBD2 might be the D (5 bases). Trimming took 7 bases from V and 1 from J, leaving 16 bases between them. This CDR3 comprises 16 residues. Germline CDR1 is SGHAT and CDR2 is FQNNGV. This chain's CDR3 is CASTSSDFRNTGELFF. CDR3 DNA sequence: TGTGCCAGCACCAGTTCGGACTTTCGGAACACCGGGGAGCTGTTTTTT.

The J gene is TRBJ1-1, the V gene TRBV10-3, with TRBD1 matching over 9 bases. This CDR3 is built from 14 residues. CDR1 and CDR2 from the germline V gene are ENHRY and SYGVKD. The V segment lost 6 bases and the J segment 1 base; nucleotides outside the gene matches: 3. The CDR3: CAISRQGENTEAFF. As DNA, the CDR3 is TGTGCCATCAGCAGACAGGGGGAGAACACTGAAGCTTTCTTT.

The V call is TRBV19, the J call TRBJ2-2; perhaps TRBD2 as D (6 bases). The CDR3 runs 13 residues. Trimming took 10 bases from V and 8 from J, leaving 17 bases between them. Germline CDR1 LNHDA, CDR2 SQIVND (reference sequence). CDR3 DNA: TGTGCCACCGGGACTTTCCTGGTGGGGGAGCTGTTTTTT. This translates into CATGTFLVGELFF. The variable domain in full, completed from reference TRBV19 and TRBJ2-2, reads DGGITQSPKYLFRKEGQNVTLSCEQNLNHDAMYWYRQDPGQGLRLIYYSQIVNDFQKGDIAEGYSVSREKKESFPLTVTSAQKNPTAFYLCATGTFLVGELFFGEGSRLTVL.

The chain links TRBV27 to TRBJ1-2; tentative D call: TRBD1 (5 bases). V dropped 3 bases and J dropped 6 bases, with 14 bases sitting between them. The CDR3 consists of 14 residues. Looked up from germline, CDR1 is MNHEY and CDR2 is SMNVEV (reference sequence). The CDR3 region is CASSFLGREDGYTF. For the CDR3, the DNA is TGTGCCAGCAGTTTTCTCGGCAGGGAAGATGGCTACACCTTC.

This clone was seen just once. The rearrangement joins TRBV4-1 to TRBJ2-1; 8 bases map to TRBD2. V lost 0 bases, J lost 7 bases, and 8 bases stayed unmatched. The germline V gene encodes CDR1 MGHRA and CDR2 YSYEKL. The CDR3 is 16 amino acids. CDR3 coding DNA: TGCGCCAGCAGCCAAGATTGGCTAGCGGGTGGGAATGAGCAGTTCTTC. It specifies CASSQDWLAGGNEQFF.

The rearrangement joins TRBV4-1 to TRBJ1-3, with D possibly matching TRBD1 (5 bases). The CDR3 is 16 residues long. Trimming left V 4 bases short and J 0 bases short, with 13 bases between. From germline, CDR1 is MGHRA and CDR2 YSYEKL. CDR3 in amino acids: CASSLLDSSSGNTIYF. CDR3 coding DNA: TGCGCCAGCAGCCTCCTAGACAGCTCCTCTGGAAACACCATATATTTT.